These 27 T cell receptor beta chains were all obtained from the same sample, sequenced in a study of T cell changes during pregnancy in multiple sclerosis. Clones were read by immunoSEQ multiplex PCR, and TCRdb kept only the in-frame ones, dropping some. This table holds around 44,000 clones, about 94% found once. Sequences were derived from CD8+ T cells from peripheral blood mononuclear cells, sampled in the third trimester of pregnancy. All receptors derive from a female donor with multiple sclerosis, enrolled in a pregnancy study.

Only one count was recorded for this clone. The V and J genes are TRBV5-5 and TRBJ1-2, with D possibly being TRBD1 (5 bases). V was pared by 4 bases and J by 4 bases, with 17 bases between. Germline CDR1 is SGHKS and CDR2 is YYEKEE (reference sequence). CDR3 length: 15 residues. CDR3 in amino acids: CASSDMAGVLYGYTF. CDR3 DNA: TGTGCCAGCAGCGACATGGCGGGGGTCCTCTATGGCTACACCTTC.

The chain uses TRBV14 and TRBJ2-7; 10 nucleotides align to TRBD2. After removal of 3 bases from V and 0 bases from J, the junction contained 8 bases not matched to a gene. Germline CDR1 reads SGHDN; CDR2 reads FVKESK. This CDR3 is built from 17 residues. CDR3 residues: CASSHSGLAKSSYEQYF. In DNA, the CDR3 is TGTGCCAGCAGCCATTCGGGACTAGCGAAGAGCTCCTACGAGCAGTACTTC. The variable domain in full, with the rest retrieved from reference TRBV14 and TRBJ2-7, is EAGVTQFPSHSVIEKGQTVTLRCDPISGHDNLYWYRRVMGKEIKFLLHFVKESKQDESGMPNNRFLAERTGGTYSTLKVQPAELEDSGVYFCASSHSGLAKSSYEQYFGPGTRLTVT.

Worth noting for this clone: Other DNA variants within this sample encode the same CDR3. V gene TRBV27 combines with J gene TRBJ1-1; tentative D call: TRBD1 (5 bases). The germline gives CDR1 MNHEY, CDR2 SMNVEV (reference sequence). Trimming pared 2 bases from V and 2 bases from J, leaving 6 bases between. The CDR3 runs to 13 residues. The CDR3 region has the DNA TGTGCCAGCAGTTTACAGGGTAACACTGAAGCTTTCTTT. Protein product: CASSLQGNTEAFF.

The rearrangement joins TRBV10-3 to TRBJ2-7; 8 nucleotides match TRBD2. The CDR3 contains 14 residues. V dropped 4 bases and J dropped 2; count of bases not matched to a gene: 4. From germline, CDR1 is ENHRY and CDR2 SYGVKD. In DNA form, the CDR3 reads TGTGCCATCAGTGCCTTTAGCGGGACCTACGAGCAGTACTTC. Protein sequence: CAISAFSGTYEQYF.

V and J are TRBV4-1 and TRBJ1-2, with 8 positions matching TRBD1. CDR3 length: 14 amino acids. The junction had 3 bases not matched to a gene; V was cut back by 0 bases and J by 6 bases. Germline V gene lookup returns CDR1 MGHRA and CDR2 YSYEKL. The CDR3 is CASSQENRGDGYTF. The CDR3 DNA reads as TGCGCCAGCAGCCAAGAAAACAGGGGGGATGGCTACACCTTC.

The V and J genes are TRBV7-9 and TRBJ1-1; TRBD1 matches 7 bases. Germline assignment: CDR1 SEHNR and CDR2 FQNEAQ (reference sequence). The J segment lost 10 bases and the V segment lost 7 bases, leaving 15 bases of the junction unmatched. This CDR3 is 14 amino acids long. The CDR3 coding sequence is TGTGCCAGCACCCTAGAGAGGGGGCCGGAGGGAGCTTTCTTT. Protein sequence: CASTLERGPEGAFF.

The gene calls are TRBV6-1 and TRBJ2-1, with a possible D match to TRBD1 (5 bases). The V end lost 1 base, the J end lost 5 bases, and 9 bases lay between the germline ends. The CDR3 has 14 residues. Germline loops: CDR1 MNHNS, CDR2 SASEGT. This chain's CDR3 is CASSEDRTDNEQFF. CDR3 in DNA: TGTGCCAGCAGTGAAGACAGGACCGACAATGAGCAGTTCTTC.

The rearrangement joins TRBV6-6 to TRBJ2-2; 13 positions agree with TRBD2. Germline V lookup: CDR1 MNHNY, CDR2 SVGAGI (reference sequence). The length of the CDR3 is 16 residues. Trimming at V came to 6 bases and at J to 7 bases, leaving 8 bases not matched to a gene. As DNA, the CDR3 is TGTGCCAGCAGCTTCGGACTAGCGGGAGATTACGGGGAGCTGTTTTTT. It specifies CASSFGLAGDYGELFF.

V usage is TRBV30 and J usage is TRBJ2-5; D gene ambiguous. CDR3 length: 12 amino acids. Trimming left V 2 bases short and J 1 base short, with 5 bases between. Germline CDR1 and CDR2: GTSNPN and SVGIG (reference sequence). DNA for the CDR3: TGTGCCTGGAGTAACGGCCAAGAGACCCAGTACTTC. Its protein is CAWSNGQETQYF.

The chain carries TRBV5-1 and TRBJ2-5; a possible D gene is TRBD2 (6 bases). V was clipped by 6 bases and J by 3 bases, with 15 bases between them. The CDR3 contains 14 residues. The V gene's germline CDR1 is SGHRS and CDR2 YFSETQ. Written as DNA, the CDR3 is TGCGCCAGCAACTCGGGGGTCGAAGAAGAGACCCAGTACTTC. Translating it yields CASNSGVEEETQYF.

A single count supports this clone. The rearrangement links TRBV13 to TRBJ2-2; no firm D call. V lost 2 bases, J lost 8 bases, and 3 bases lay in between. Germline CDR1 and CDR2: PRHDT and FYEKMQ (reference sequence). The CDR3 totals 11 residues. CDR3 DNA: TGTGCCAGCAGCTTATCTGGGGAGCTGTTTTTT. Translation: CASSLSGELFF.

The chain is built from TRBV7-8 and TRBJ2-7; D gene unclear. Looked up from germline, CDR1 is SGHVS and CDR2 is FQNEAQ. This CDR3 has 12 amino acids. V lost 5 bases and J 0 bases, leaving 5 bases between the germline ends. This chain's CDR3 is CASSISSYEQYF. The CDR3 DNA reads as TGTGCCAGCAGCATCTCCTCCTACGAGCAGTACTTC.

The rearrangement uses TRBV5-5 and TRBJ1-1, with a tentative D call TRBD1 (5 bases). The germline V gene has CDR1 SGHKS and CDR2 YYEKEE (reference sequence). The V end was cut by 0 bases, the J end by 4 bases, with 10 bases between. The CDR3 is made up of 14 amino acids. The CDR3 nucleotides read TGTGCCAGCAGCTTGGAGGGGTTCAGCACTGAAGCTTTCTTT. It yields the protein CASSLEGFSTEAFF.

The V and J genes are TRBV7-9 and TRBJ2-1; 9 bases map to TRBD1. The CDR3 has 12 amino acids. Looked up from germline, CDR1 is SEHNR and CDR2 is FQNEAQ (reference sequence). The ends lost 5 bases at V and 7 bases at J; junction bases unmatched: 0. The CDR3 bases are TGTGCCAGCAGCGGGACAGGGAATGAGCAGTTCTTC. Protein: CASSGTGNEQFF.

For the CDR3, the DNA is TGTGCCACCAGCAGAGATCTCGGGAGTGGCTACACCTTC. Translated, it gives CATSRDLGSGYTF. The chain couples TRBV15 to TRBJ1-2; D uncertain. This CDR3 is 13 amino acids long. Germline V gene sequence: CDR1 LNHNV, CDR2 YYDKDF (reference sequence). V lost 0 bases to trimming and J lost 7 bases, with 9 bases between them.

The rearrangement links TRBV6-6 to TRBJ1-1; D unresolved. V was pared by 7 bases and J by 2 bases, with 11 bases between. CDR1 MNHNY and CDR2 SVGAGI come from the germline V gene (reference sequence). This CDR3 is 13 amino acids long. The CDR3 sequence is CASTLQINTEAFF. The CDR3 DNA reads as TGTGCCAGCACCCTCCAGATCAACACTGAAGCTTTCTTT.

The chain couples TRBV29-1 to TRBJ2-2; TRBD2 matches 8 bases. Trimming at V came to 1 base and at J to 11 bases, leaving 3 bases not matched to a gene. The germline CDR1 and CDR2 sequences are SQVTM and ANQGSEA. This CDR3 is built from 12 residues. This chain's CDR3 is CSVEAGGGELFF. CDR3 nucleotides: TGCAGCGTTGAAGCGGGAGGGGGAGAGCTGTTTTTT.

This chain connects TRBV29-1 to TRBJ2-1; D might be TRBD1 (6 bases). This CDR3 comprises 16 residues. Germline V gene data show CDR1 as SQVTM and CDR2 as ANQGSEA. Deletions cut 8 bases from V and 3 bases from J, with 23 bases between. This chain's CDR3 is CSFPHSFEGDYNEQFF. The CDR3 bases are TGCAGCTTCCCCCACTCGTTTGAGGGGGACTACAATGAGCAGTTCTTC.

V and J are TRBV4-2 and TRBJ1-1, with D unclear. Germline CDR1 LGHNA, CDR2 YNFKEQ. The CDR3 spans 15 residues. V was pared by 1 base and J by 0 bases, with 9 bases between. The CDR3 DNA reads TGTGCCAGCAGCCAAGTAGAGGGCGTGAACACTGAAGCTTTCTTT. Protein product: CASSQVEGVNTEAFF.

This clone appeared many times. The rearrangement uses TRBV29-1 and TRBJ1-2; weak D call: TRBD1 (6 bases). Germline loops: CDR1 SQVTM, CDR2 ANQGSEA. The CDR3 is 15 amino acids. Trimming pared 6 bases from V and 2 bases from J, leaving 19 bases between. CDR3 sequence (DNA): TGCAGCGTCACAATTTACACAGGGCCAAACTATGGCTACACCTTC. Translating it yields CSVTIYTGPNYGYTF.

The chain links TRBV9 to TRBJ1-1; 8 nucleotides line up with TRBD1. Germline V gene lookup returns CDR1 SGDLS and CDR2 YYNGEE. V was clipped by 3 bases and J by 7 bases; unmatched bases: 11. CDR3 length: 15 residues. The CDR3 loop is CASSEWTGKGFEAFF. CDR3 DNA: TGTGCCAGCAGCGAGTGGACAGGGAAAGGTTTTGAAGCTTTCTTT. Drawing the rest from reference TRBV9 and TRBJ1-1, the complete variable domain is DSGVTQTPKHLITATGQRVTLRCSPRSGDLSVYWYQQSLDQGLQFLIQYYNGEERAKGNILERFSAQQFPDLHSELNLSSLELGDSALYFCASSEWTGKGFEAFFGQGTRLTVV.

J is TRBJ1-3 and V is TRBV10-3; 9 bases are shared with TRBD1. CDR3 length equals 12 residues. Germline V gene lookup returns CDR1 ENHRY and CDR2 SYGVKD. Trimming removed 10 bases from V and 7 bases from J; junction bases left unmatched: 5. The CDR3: CATGTGRNTIYF. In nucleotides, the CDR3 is TGTGCCACGGGGACAGGGAGGAACACCATATATTTT.

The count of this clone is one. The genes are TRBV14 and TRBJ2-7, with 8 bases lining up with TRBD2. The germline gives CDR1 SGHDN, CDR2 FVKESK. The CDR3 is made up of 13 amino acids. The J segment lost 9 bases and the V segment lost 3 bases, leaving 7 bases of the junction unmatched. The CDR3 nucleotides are TGTGCCAGCAGCCACGGGGGGGGACTGGGGCAGTACTTC. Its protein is CASSHGGGLGQYF.

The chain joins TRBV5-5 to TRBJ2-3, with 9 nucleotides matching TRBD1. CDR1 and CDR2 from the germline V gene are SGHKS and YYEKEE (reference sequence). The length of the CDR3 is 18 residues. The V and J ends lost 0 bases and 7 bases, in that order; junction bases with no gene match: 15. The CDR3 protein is CASSLGGQGREPENTQYF. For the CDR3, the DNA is TGTGCCAGCAGCTTGGGGGGACAGGGCCGTGAACCCGAAAATACGCAGTATTTT.

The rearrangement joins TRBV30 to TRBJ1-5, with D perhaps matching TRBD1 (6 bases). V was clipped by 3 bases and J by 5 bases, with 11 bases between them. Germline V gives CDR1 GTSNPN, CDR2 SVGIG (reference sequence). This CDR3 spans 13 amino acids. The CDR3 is CAWRGGADQPQHF. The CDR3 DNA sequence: TGTGCCTGGAGAGGGGGTGCGGATCAGCCCCAGCATTTT.

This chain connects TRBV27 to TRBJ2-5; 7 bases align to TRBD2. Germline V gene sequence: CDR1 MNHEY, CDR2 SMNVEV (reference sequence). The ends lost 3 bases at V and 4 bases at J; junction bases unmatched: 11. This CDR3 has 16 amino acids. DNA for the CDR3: TGTGCCAGCAGTTTTTTTATGAGCGGGACCCCAGAGACCCAGTACTTC. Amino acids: CASSFFMSGTPETQYF.

In nucleotides, the CDR3 is TGTGCCAGCTTCTATAGCGGCCCTAACAATGAGCAGTTCTTC. This encodes CASFYSGPNNEQFF. The chain combines TRBV11-2 with TRBJ2-1; a possible D gene is TRBD2 (6 bases). Germline V gene data show CDR1 as SGHAT and CDR2 as FQNNGV. This CDR3 region has 14 residues. Trimming stripped 8 bases from V and 5 bases from J, with 16 bases between.